The 17 T cell receptor beta chains given below trace back to one sample, sequenced in a study of blood T cell repertoires in COVID-19. Using immunoSEQ multiplex PCR, the repertoire was profiled, and TCRdb retains in-frame clones only, with some absent. This table holds approximately 310,000 clones, over 75% found once. Material: peripheral blood. The receptors were gathered from a man in his forties or fifties with active or convalescent COVID-19.

The J gene is TRBJ1-1, the V gene TRBV30, with TRBD1 identical over 10 bases. Per germline, CDR1 GTSNPN and CDR2 SVGIG (reference sequence). Trimming cost V 6 bases and J 6 bases; bases outside gene matches: 7. CDR3 length: 13 residues. The CDR3: CACDRGRGSEAFF. For the CDR3, the DNA is TGTGCCTGCGACAGGGGGCGCGGGTCTGAAGCTTTCTTT.

The chain links TRBV7-2 to TRBJ2-1, with 9 bases that match TRBD2. There are 16 residues in the CDR3. Unmatched junction bases numbered 5, after V lost 1 base and J lost 4 bases. Germline V gives CDR1 SGHTA, CDR2 FQGNSA. The CDR3 DNA reads TGTGCCAGCAGCTTAGATGGGCGGGGGGGTTACAATGAGCAGTTCTTC. The encoded protein is CASSLDGRGGYNEQFF.

The table lists this clone with a count of one. The genes are TRBV5-5 and TRBJ1-3; D is unresolved. Trimming pared 4 bases from V and 0 bases from J, leaving 14 bases between. CDR1 is SGHKS and CDR2 is YYEKEE in the germline V gene (reference sequence). CDR3 size: 16 residues. The CDR3 DNA sequence: TGTGCCAGCAGCCCCCAGCGGGATAACTCTGGAAACACCATATATTTT. It specifies CASSPQRDNSGNTIYF.

V and J are TRBV30 and TRBJ1-1, with TRBD1 identical over 9 bases. Trimming cost V 5 bases and J 0 bases; bases outside gene matches: 1. Germline V lookup: CDR1 GTSNPN, CDR2 SVGIG (reference sequence). CDR3 length: 13 residues. The CDR3 loop is CAWGQGMNTEAFF. CDR3 sequence (DNA): TGTGCCTGGGGACAGGGGATGAACACTGAAGCTTTCTTT.

CDR3 DNA sequence: TGCAGCGTTGAGACCGGGGGGGCCTGGTATGAGCAGTTCTTC. Protein: CSVETGGAWYEQFF. The rearrangement joins TRBV29-1 to TRBJ2-1, with 8 bases matching TRBD2. The V gene end was trimmed by 3 bases and the J gene end by 8 bases; junction bases not matched to a gene: 9. The CDR3 has 14 amino acids. Germline CDR1 reads SQVTM; CDR2 reads ANQGSEA.

The V call is TRBV6-5, the J call TRBJ1-2; TRBD1 agrees at 7 bases. This CDR3 has 13 amino acids. Germline CDR1 is MNHEY and CDR2 is SVGAGI. V dropped 6 bases and J dropped 3; count of bases not matched to a gene: 4. The CDR3: CASSNTGDYGYTF. The CDR3 DNA reads as TGTGCCAGCAGCAACACAGGGGACTATGGCTACACCTTC.

The genes are TRBV6-2 or TRBV6-3 and TRBJ2-7; D is undetermined. This CDR3 has 14 amino acids. Trimming stripped 1 base from V and 0 bases from J, with 7 bases between. The germline V gene encodes CDR1 MNHEY and CDR2 SVGEGT. Here the CDR3 reads CASSYYDNSYEQYF. CDR3 bases: TGTGCCAGCAGTTACTACGACAACTCCTACGAGCAGTACTTC.

This chain uses TRBV4-2 with TRBJ1-5; 7 nucleotides align to TRBD1. This CDR3 spans 14 amino acids. Germline CDR1 and CDR2: LGHNA and YNFKEQ. The ends lost 4 bases at V and 3 bases at J; junction bases unmatched: 3. CDR3 bases: TGTGCCAGCAGCCGGACAGGTGTCAATCAGCCCCAGCATTTT. Residues: CASSRTGVNQPQHF.

This clone was counted once. V usage is TRBV7-8 and J usage is TRBJ1-4, with 7 bases matching TRBD1. The CDR3 totals 16 residues. The J segment lost 6 bases and the V segment lost 6 bases, leaving 13 bases of the junction unmatched. Germline CDR1 SGHVS, CDR2 FQNEAQ. The CDR3 loop is CASSRRDSRSDEKLFF. The CDR3 DNA is TGTGCCAGCAGTCGCCGGGACAGTCGGTCAGATGAAAAACTGTTTTTT.

The chain employs TRBV9 and TRBJ1-1, with TRBD1 as a possible D gene (6 bases). V lost 0 bases and J lost 6, with 12 bases in between. The CDR3 totals 14 residues. Germline CDR1 reads SGDLS; CDR2 reads YYNGEE. For the CDR3, the DNA is TGTGCCAGCAGCGTAGCCGGGGAGGGGGCTGAAGCTTTCTTT. Its protein is CASSVAGEGAEAFF.

This clone was detected a few times. The chain uses TRBV18 and TRBJ2-2; maybe TRBD1 (5 bases). The ends were cut back, 1 base at V and 9 bases at J, with 9 bases in the middle. The CDR3 spans 13 residues. CDR1 KGHSH and CDR2 LQKENI come from the germline V gene. CDR3 nucleotides: TGTGCCAGCTCACCACTAGGGGTCCGGGAGCTGTTTTTT. It translates to CASSPLGVRELFF.

Points on this clone: Other nucleotide sequences from this sample produce the same CDR3. This CDR3 reads CASSLAGNQPQHF. CDR3 DNA sequence: TGCGCCAGCAGCTTGGCGGGGAATCAGCCCCAGCATTTT. The chain carries TRBV5-1 and TRBJ1-5; D is unclear. The CDR3 length is 13 residues. V lost 0 bases, J lost 4 bases, and 5 bases lay in between. In germline, CDR1 is SGHRS, CDR2 YFSETQ.

This chain connects TRBV7-2 to TRBJ2-1, with a possible D match to TRBD2 (5 bases). Germline V gene lookup returns CDR1 SGHTA and CDR2 FQGNSA. V was clipped by 0 bases and J by 4 bases, with 10 bases between them. The CDR3 sequence is 15 residues long. The CDR3 coding sequence is TGTGCCAGCAGCTTAGCGGAGGCACCTTACAATGAGCAGTTCTTC. It translates to CASSLAEAPYNEQFF.

The V and J genes are TRBV7-2 and TRBJ2-1; 10 nucleotides align to TRBD1. CDR1 and CDR2 (germline): SGHTA, FQGNSA. The CDR3 has 13 amino acids. The V segment lost 5 bases and the J segment 6 bases; nucleotides outside the gene matches: 1. The CDR3 DNA is TGTGCCAGCAGCGGGGACAGGGGCAATGAGCAGTTCTTC. Amino acids: CASSGDRGNEQFF.

The chain recombines TRBV18 with TRBJ1-2, with 7 bases aligning to TRBD1. Germline V gives CDR1 KGHSH, CDR2 LQKENI. V gave up 4 bases and J gave up 3 bases; unmatched junction bases: 11. This CDR3 spans 16 amino acids. DNA for the CDR3: TGTGCCAGCTCACGGCAACAAGGGGGCCGGGACTATGGCTACACCTTC. This translates into CASSRQQGGRDYGYTF.

In the case of this clone: Distinct nucleotide sequences in the sample also encode this CDR3. V and J are TRBV2 and TRBJ1-2, with D uncertain. Germline assignment: CDR1 SNHLY and CDR2 FYNNEI. CDR3 length: 13 amino acids. V lost 3 bases to trimming and J lost 5 bases, with 10 bases between them. The CDR3 loop reads CASSEGTGYGYTF. The CDR3 region has the DNA TGTGCCAGCAGTGAGGGCACTGGGTATGGCTACACCTTC.

This clone has only a few counts. This sequence joins TRBV5-1 and TRBJ2-7, with TRBD1 matching 8 bases. With V trimmed by 1 base and J by 4 bases, 7 bases remained unmatched. Germline CDR1 and CDR2: SGHRS and YFSETQ. The CDR3 loop spans 15 amino acids. The CDR3 here is CASSLSGQGPYEQYF. DNA of the CDR3: TGCGCCAGCAGCTTGTCCGGACAGGGTCCATACGAGCAGTACTTC.